The 19 T cell receptor beta chains below all came from one sample that was sequenced in a study of cytomegalovirus exposure and HLA in healthy donors. Vbeta (60) and Jbeta (13) primers were used in the PCR. Here immunoSEQ multiplex PCR was the method, and the copy in TCRdb shows in-frame clones only, minus some. The sample has 150,000 to 200,000 clones, 70% to 80% seen once. Sequencing was carried out using PBMCs. The receptor source for this set is a girl aged 5 to 17 in good health and CMV-seropositive.

The V and J genes are TRBV7-2 and TRBJ2-1; 7 bases fit TRBD2. Trimming took 7 bases from V and 8 from J; bases not matched to a gene: 14. The germline gives CDR1 SGHTA, CDR2 FQGNSA. This CDR3 is 15 amino acids long. The CDR3 loop is CASIQAGGLLHEQFF. DNA for the CDR3: TGTGCCAGCATCCAAGCCGGGGGACTACTACATGAGCAGTTCTTC. Together with reference TRBV7-2 and TRBJ2-1, the CDR3 gives the full variable domain: GAGVSQSPSNKVTEKGKDVELRCDPISGHTALYWYRQSLGQGLEFLIYFQGNSAPDKSGLPSDRFSAERTGGSVSTLTIQRTQQEDSAVYLCASIQAGGLLHEQFFGPGTRLTVL.

The rearrangement uses TRBV18 and TRBJ1-4; D gene uncertain. This CDR3 has 15 residues. V was cut by 3 bases and J by 0 bases, with 8 bases left in between. Germline V CDR1 and CDR2: KGHSH, LQKENI. In DNA form, the CDR3 reads TGTGCCAGCTCACCCAACGGAGCAACTAATGAAAAACTGTTTTTT. Translated: CASSPNGATNEKLFF.

This chain connects TRBV28 to TRBJ1-1; D call uncertain. The V and J ends lost 3 bases and 4 bases respectively, with 27 bases between them. There are 19 residues in the CDR3. Germline V lookup: CDR1 MDHEN, CDR2 SYDVKM. Here the CDR3 reads CASSLDRKAPPLEFTEAFF. DNA of the CDR3: TGTGCCAGCAGTTTGGATCGGAAGGCTCCCCCCCTAGAGTTCACTGAAGCTTTCTTT.

The chain links TRBV5-6 to TRBJ1-2, with 8 bases identical to TRBD1. CDR3 length: 13 amino acids. CDR1 is SGHDT and CDR2 is YYEEEE in the germline V gene. V gave up 2 bases and J gave up 7 bases; unmatched junction bases: 4. For the CDR3, the DNA is TGTGCCAGCAGCTTAAGGACAGGGTCTGGCTACACCTTC. Translated, it gives CASSLRTGSGYTF.

This chain links TRBV10-3 with TRBJ2-2; the D is unclear. Between the trimmed V and J ends, which lost 7 bases and 2 bases, there was a span of 11 bases. Germline V gene data show CDR1 as ENHRY and CDR2 as SYGVKD. This CDR3 is built from 14 residues. The CDR3 sequence is CAITPSRNTGELFF. The DNA for the CDR3 is TGTGCCATCACCCCTTCTAGAAACACCGGGGAGCTGTTTTTT.

The table lists this clone with a few counts. The CDR3 DNA reads as TGCGCCAGCAGTGAGCGACAAGGCCATGAGCAGTTCTTC. It codes for CASSERQGHEQFF. J is TRBJ2-1 and V is TRBV10-1; D unclear. Germline CDR1 and CDR2: WNHNN and SYGVQD (reference sequence). V gave up 2 bases and J gave up 8 bases, with 10 bases separating them. The CDR3 is 13 residues long.

V gene TRBV29-1 combines with J gene TRBJ1-2, with D possibly TRBD1 on 6 matching bases. Germline V gene sequence: CDR1 SQVTM, CDR2 ANQGSEA. This CDR3 comprises 12 residues. Trimming removed 4 bases from V and 3 bases from J, with 9 bases in between. The CDR3 here is CSVVQGDYGYTF. The DNA for the CDR3 is TGCAGCGTTGTACAGGGTGACTATGGCTACACCTTC. Combining the CDR3 with reference TRBV29-1 and TRBJ1-2 gives the whole variable domain SAVISQKPSRDICQRGTSLTIQCQVDSQVTMMFWYRQQPGQSLTLIATANQGSEATYESGFVIDKFPISRPNLTFSTLTVSNMSPEDSSIYLCSVVQGDYGYTFGSGTRLTVV.

The J gene is TRBJ2-3, the V gene TRBV4-1, with TRBD2 matching 11 bases. CDR1 and CDR2 from the germline V gene are MGHRA and YSYEKL. This CDR3 spans 19 amino acids. Losses at the gene ends were 0 bases for V and 2 bases for J; bases not matched to a gene: 10. CDR3 bases: TGCGCCAGCAGCCAAGATCGCTTGGTAGCGGGGGGGTTCACAGATACGCAGTATTTT. Amino acid sequence: CASSQDRLVAGGFTDTQYF.

The rearrangement links TRBV7-2 to TRBJ2-3; 16 positions match TRBD2. The CDR3 runs to 16 residues. Looked up from germline, CDR1 is SGHTA and CDR2 is FQGNSA. Losses at the gene ends were 5 bases for V and 5 bases for J; bases not matched to a gene: 4. CDR3 coding DNA: TGTGCCAGCAGCCAGGGACTAGCGGGGGGGATAGATACGCAGTATTTT. Protein: CASSQGLAGGIDTQYF.

The chain carries TRBV11-2 and TRBJ1-1; 7 bases are a match to TRBD1. V trimming: 5 bases; J trimming: 5 bases; junction bases outside the gene matches: 5. This CDR3 has 13 amino acids. In germline, CDR1 is SGHAT, CDR2 FQNNGV. CDR3 DNA sequence: TGTGCCAGCAGCCCACAGGGGCTAACTGAAGCTTTCTTT. Translated: CASSPQGLTEAFF.

The sample holds one count of this clone. This chain links TRBV5-4 with TRBJ2-3, with D perhaps TRBD1 (6 bases). Between the trimmed V and J ends, which lost 4 bases and 3 bases, there was a span of 9 bases. The germline V gene has CDR1 SGHNT and CDR2 YYREEE (reference sequence). The CDR3 is 13 amino acids. The CDR3 reads CASSQTGTDTQYF. CDR3 DNA: TGTGCCAGCAGCCAAACAGGGACAGATACGCAGTATTTT. The variable domain in full, with the rest retrieved from reference TRBV5-4 and TRBJ2-3, is ETGVTQSPTHLIKTRGQQVTLRCSSQSGHNTVSWYQQALGQGPQFIFQYYREEENGRGNFPPRFSGLQFPNYSSELNVNALELDDSALYLCASSQTGTDTQYFGPGTRLTVL.

The J gene is TRBJ1-5, the V gene TRBV19, with 12 bases identical to TRBD1. Germline V gene sequence: CDR1 LNHDA, CDR2 SQIVND (reference sequence). This CDR3 spans 20 amino acids. Trimming took 7 bases from V and 0 from J; bases not matched to a gene: 16. The CDR3 DNA is TGTGCCAGTACAACTTCCTTGTGGGACAGGGGGCAGATTAGCAATCAGCCCCAGCATTTT. Amino acid sequence: CASTTSLWDRGQISNQPQHF.

V and J are TRBV7-2 and TRBJ2-3; 13 nucleotides line up with TRBD2. CDR1 and CDR2 from the germline V gene are SGHTA and FQGNSA. The CDR3 sequence is 19 residues long. J lost 0 bases, V lost 0 bases, and 6 bases had no gene match. The CDR3 DNA reads as TGTGCCAGCAGCTTAGCCGGACTAGCGGGGGCCGCTAGCACAGATACGCAGTATTTT. Protein: CASSLAGLAGAASTDTQYF.

The V call is TRBV9, the J call TRBJ1-4; D is unclear. From germline, CDR1 is SGDLS and CDR2 YYNGEE. The CDR3 loop spans 15 amino acids. Trimming cost V 1 base and J 0 bases, with 7 bases left between them. The CDR3 coding sequence is TGTGCCAGCAGCGTATCCCTTGCAACTAATGAAAAACTGTTTTTT. This translates into CASSVSLATNEKLFF.

The chain carries TRBV7-2 and TRBJ2-1; 8 bases match TRBD2. This CDR3 has 15 amino acids. The germline CDR1 and CDR2 sequences are SGHTA and FQGNSA. V gave up 2 bases and J gave up 2 bases; unmatched junction bases: 2. CDR3 bases: TGTGCCAGCAGCTTATCCGGGGGGGCCTACAATGAGCAGTTCTTC. Its translation is CASSLSGGAYNEQFF.

This clone was counted only a few times. V gene TRBV11-2 combines with J gene TRBJ2-5, with D possibly being TRBD2 (7 bases). The CDR3 consists of 13 residues. Looked up from germline, CDR1 is SGHAT and CDR2 is FQNNGV. Deletions cut 6 bases from V and 3 bases from J, with 11 bases between. The CDR3 DNA is TGTGCCAGCAGGAGAGGGGGGGAAGAGACCCAGTACTTC. This translates into CASRRGGEETQYF.

The chain employs TRBV11-2 and TRBJ2-7, with 7 bases fitting TRBD1. Per the germline V gene, CDR1 is SGHAT and CDR2 is FQNNGV. CDR3 length: 15 amino acids. V lost 5 bases and J lost 0; bases outside the gene matches: 7. CDR3 nucleotide sequence: TGTGCCAGCAGCAGAAATCGGGACAGCTCCTACGAGCAGTACTTC. This encodes CASSRNRDSSYEQYF.

The chain carries TRBV13 and TRBJ2-7; no reliable D call. The CDR3 contains 16 residues. Germline lookup yields CDR1 PRHDT and CDR2 FYEKMQ (reference sequence). Trimming took 2 bases from V and 4 from J, leaving 18 bases between them. CDR3 sequence (DNA): TGTGCCAGCAGCTTACGGAGTGATCTAGTTCGGTACGAGCAGTACTTC. This gives the protein CASSLRSDLVRYEQYF.

The chain carries TRBV7-8 and TRBJ2-1; D call uncertain. V lost 4 bases to trimming and J lost 8 bases, with 12 bases between them. The germline gives CDR1 SGHVS, CDR2 FQNEAQ. CDR3 size: 13 residues. The CDR3 DNA follows: TGTGCCAGCAGCTCCAGAATCAGTGATGAGCAGTTCTTC. It specifies CASSSRISDEQFF.